This TCR beta chain comes out of a study of T cell responses to AZD1222 COVID-19 vaccine. V was trimmed by 2 bases and J by 6 bases, leaving 17 bases between them. From germline, CDR1 is MNHEY and CDR2 SVGEGT. This CDR3 region has 16 residues. Assay used: immunoSEQ multiplex PCR; TCRdb lists only in-frame clones, some missing. Of 90,000 to 120,000 clones listed, roughly 87% were seen once; the top ten hold 3.1%. Sequencing was performed on peripheral blood, taken on day 0 of MenACWY control vaccination. The TCR was taken from an adult in good health. V and J are TRBV6-2 or TRBV6-3 and TRBJ1-5; D is perhaps TRBD1 (5 bases). CDR3 in amino acids: CASSYNGIQGAQPQHF. CDR3 DNA: TGTGCCAGCAGTTACAATGGGATCCAGGGCGCTCAGCCCCAGCATTTT.